Sequencing of this T cell receptor (beta chain) was carried out in a study of T and B cells in COVID-19 patients. General study points: At recovery TRB diversity and richness exceeded healthy donors, after highly clonal active COVID-19 repertoires. CD4+, regulatory T cell, CD8+ and sorted SARS-CoV-2-responsive or tetramer+ T cells were not yet sequenced.

TRB rearrangements were amplified by multiplex PCR with BIOMED2 TRB-A/B primers. Each CDR3 protein is one row after TCRdb ran MiXCR on the multiplex PCR reads. The sample comprises roughly 4,800 distinct CDR3 sequences, 20% to 25% of which are singletons, and about 12% rests with the top ten. This clonotype is termed medium-sized. The target antigen is unknown. Germline CDR1 and CDR2: GTSNPN and SVGIG (reference sequence). The CDR3 has 14 amino acids. Trimming pared 3 bases from V and 1 base from J, leaving 9 bases between. From blood, about 240-500 ng of genomic DNA served as TRB template. The sequence was collected from a human donor with active COVID-19. The rearrangement uses TRBV30 and TRBJ1-4, with D hard to call. Sequencing used blood. DNA for the CDR3: TGTGCCTGGAGCCGAGCAGTAACTAATGAAAAACTGTTTTTT. Encoded protein: CAWSRAVTNEKLFF. Full variable domain (remainder filled in from reference TRBV30 and TRBJ1-4): SQTIHQWPATLVQPVGSPLSLECTVEGTSNPNLYWYRQAAGRGLQLLFYSVGIGQISSEVPQNLSASRPQDRQFILSSKKLLLSDSGFYLCAWSRAVTNEKLFFGSGTQLSVL.